These 14 T cell receptor beta chains came from one sample sequenced in a study of blood T cell repertoires in COVID-19. Clones were read by immunoSEQ multiplex PCR, and TCRdb kept only the in-frame ones, dropping some. The table lists some 370,000 clones, about 87% of them singletons, with 10% in the top ten. Material: peripheral blood. These receptors were taken from a woman aged 25 to 39 with COVID-19, enrolled during active disease.

The CDR3 reads CASSVGQGPDTQYF. The DNA of the CDR3 is TGTGCCAGCAGCGTGGGACAGGGACCAGATACGCAGTATTTT. The V and J genes are TRBV9 and TRBJ2-3, with TRBD1 identical over 9 bases. V was clipped by 2 bases and J by 4 bases; unmatched bases: 2. The germline gives CDR1 SGDLS, CDR2 YYNGEE. CDR3 length: 14 residues.

The J gene is TRBJ1-1, the V gene TRBV6-6; D possibly corresponds to TRBD1 (6 bases). CDR1 and CDR2 (germline): MNHNY, SVGAGI (reference sequence). The CDR3 length is 12 residues. V gave up 5 bases and J gave up 11 bases, with 15 bases separating them. The CDR3 loop reads CASSAQQGSAFF. CDR3 bases: TGTGCCAGCAGTGCCCAACAGGGATCCGCTTTCTTT.

The rearrangement joins TRBV4-1 to TRBJ2-1; 11 nucleotides agree with TRBD2. The CDR3 length is 19 residues. CDR1 is MGHRA and CDR2 is YSYEKL in the germline V gene. The trim removed 1 base at V and 4 bases at J, leaving 12 bases unmatched. The CDR3 reads CASSQVVSGRGSLYNEQFF. The CDR3 DNA reads TGCGCCAGCAGCCAAGTAGTTAGCGGGAGGGGATCTCTTTACAATGAGCAGTTCTTC.

The genes are TRBV28 and TRBJ1-5; 7 nucleotides align to TRBD1. The V segment lost 6 bases and the J segment 4 bases; nucleotides outside the gene matches: 12. The CDR3 is 16 amino acids. Per the germline V gene, CDR1 is MDHEN and CDR2 is SYDVKM. The CDR3 region is CASSRTLTGLNQPQHF. The CDR3 DNA reads as TGTGCCAGCAGCCGCACCCTGACAGGGTTAAATCAGCCCCAGCATTTT.

This chain connects TRBV28 to TRBJ1-3; 7 bases map to TRBD1. V shed 6 bases, J shed 4 bases, and the junction held 12 bases outside the gene matches. CDR3 length equals 16 residues. Germline V CDR1 and CDR2: MDHEN, SYDVKM. DNA for the CDR3: TGTGCCAGCAGCCCTGGAGTAGCAGGGGGAGGAAACACCATATATTTT. Amino acids: CASSPGVAGGGNTIYF.

The CDR3 DNA reads as TGTGCCAGCAGCTCTCTTTTCGGGGAGAACACTGAAGCTTTCTTT. As protein: CASSSLFGENTEAFF. V gene TRBV3-1 (or the pseudogene TRBV3-2) combines with J gene TRBJ1-1; no definite D call. This CDR3 is 15 amino acids long. Germline CDR1 reads LGHDT; CDR2 reads YNNKEL (reference sequence). V was cut by 5 bases and J by 1 base, with 14 bases left in between.

The chain links TRBV5-5 to TRBJ1-3; 7 bases fit TRBD1. Germline trimming cut 0 bases from V and 3 bases from J; bases unmatched to any gene: 3. The CDR3 totals 15 residues. Germline V gene sequence: CDR1 SGHKS, CDR2 YYEKEE (reference sequence). The CDR3 is CASSLEGAGGNTIYF. The CDR3 DNA follows: TGTGCCAGCAGCTTGGAGGGGGCGGGTGGAAACACCATATATTTT.

The chain combines TRBV28 with TRBJ2-5; perhaps TRBD2 as D (5 bases). Germline-derived CDR1 and CDR2 are MDHEN and SYDVKM. Trimming pared 4 bases from V and 1 base from J, leaving 13 bases between. The CDR3 runs to 15 residues. The CDR3 DNA reads as TGTGCCAGCAGTTACCAGCGGAAGATCCAAGAGACCCAGTACTTC. As protein: CASSYQRKIQETQYF.

This sequence joins TRBV20-1 and TRBJ1-4; 7 bases are a match to TRBD1. J gave up 16 bases and V 0 bases, and 5 bases lay outside the gene matches. CDR1 DFQATT and CDR2 SNEGSKA come from the germline V gene (reference sequence). This CDR3 comprises 11 residues. The CDR3 sequence is CSARDQRQGFF. In DNA form, the CDR3 reads TGCAGTGCTAGAGATCAGCGACAGGGGTTTTTT.

J is TRBJ2-1 and V is TRBV2, with TRBD2 identical over 7 bases. This CDR3 is built from 14 residues. CDR1 is SNHLY and CDR2 is FYNNEI in the germline V gene. With V trimmed by 6 bases and J by 6 bases, 8 bases remained unmatched. This chain's CDR3 is CASRAGLSLNEQFF. The CDR3 coding sequence is TGTGCCAGCAGGGCGGGACTAAGCCTCAATGAGCAGTTCTTC.

The rearrangement links TRBV5-4 to TRBJ2-3, with 12 bases fitting TRBD2. Germline values: CDR1 SGHNT, CDR2 YYREEE (reference sequence). This CDR3 is 15 amino acids long. With 4 bases clipped from V and 3 bases from J, the junction kept 3 bases outside the gene matches. CDR3 bases: TGTGCCAGCAGCACCGGGACTAGCGGGACAGATACGCAGTATTTT. This codes for CASSTGTSGTDTQYF.

The genes are TRBV5-4 and TRBJ2-3, with D tentatively TRBD2 (5 bases). This CDR3 spans 14 amino acids. Deletions cut 4 bases from V and 0 bases from J, with 9 bases between. Germline V gives CDR1 SGHNT, CDR2 YYREEE (reference sequence). CDR3 DNA sequence: TGTGCCAGCAGCCGGACTGAGAGCACAGATACGCAGTATTTT. This codes for CASSRTESTDTQYF.

The V gene is TRBV6-1, the J gene TRBJ2-7, with 8 bases aligning to TRBD2. The CDR3 spans 15 residues. The ends lost 1 base at V and 3 bases at J; junction bases unmatched: 5. Germline lookup yields CDR1 MNHNS and CDR2 SASEGT. The CDR3 sequence is CASSEGQRGYYEQYF. The DNA for the CDR3 is TGTGCCAGCAGTGAAGGACAGCGGGGGTACTACGAGCAGTACTTC.

At least ten counts were recorded for this clone. This chain joins TRBV19 and TRBJ2-7; tentative D call: TRBD2 (6 bases). V was pared by 1 base and J by 7 bases, with 11 bases between. The CDR3 contains 13 residues. Germline CDR1 and CDR2: LNHDA and SQIVND (reference sequence). The CDR3: CASSIGSAGEQYF. For the CDR3, the DNA is TGTGCCAGTAGTATAGGTAGCGCGGGGGAGCAGTACTTC.